This T cell receptor beta chain was sequenced during a study of OX40 agonist ivuxolimab in advanced cancers. About the study as a whole: The costimulatory receptor OX40 (CD134) was targeted by ivuxolimab, a fully human IgG2 agonistic monoclonal antibody. Intravenous ivuxolimab was administered to patients every 2 weeks at six dose levels: 0.01, 0.1, 0.3, 1.5, 3 and 10 mg/kg. Of the roughly 52 dose-escalation patients, hepatocellular carcinoma was present in around 20, melanoma in around 15, renal cell carcinoma in 9 and head and neck cancer in 9. In the dose-escalation cohort, about four fifths of patients were male, and the mean age was roughly 60 years with a range of roughly 20 to 85. Prior anti-PD-1, anti-PD-L1 or anti-CTLA-4 therapy was permitted, and 30% to 45% of dose-escalation patients had received checkpoint inhibitors. Partial responses occurred in three dose-escalation patients: two with cutaneous melanoma and one with hepatocellular carcinoma. The point of sequencing TCRbeta in the periphery was to test whether ivuxolimab changed TCR sequence diversity and drove clonal T-cell expansion. The paper describes the monotherapy dose-escalation part (N ≈ 49 patients) of the phase I trial of ivuxolimab.

Patients with autoimmune disease history or receiving systemic immunosuppression were excluded from the trial. Peripheral blood for TCR sequencing was collected from all dose cohorts at baseline, on cycle 4 day 1, and on cycle 7 day 1. Samples came from an open-label, multicenter, first-in-human phase I dose-escalation trial of ivuxolimab. Adults with locally advanced or metastatic melanoma, renal cell carcinoma, hepatocellular carcinoma or head and neck squamous cell carcinoma were enrolled in the trial. CD4+ and CD8+ T cells were sorted separately from peripheral blood before TCR sequencing. Study-level results and caveats: Low levels of normalized T-cell clonal expansion were also seen in some patients who did not respond. Clonal expansion of both CD4+ and CD8+ blood T cells was observed from baseline to week 6 at doses 0.1 to 3.0 mg/kg. Which antigens the clonally expanded peripheral T cells were specific for was not determined. In the 0.1-3.0 mg/kg groups, partial responders were among the patients with the lowest normalized peripheral clonal expansion, particularly in CD8+ T cells. After ivuxolimab, CD8+ T cells had more expanded clones than CD4+ T cells on average.

Genomic DNA was isolated from the sorted cells so that the TCRbeta CDR3 region could be sequenced. The immunoSEQ Assay was used for sequencing of TCRbeta CDR3 regions. TCRdb re-hosts the immuneACCESS table, in-frame sequences only. Its copies lack some clones; in the studies checked, an unresolved V gene accounts for under half of them, and the cause for the rest is not known. For this sample the table gives more than 60,000 clones, of which about 80% were detected only once. The ten largest clones take up less than 4.5% of the sample. Trimming removed 4 bases from V and 2 bases from J, leaving 9 bases between the germline ends. The CDR3 runs 14 residues from the cysteine to the phenylalanine. Only CDR3 DNA remains: 42 bases, in frame from the first base. The germline V gene (reference sequence) sets CDR1 to LNHDA and CDR2 to SQIVND. Concerning this clone itself: Its specific antigen is unknown. No much larger clone is present one base from it, and per-base qualities are unavailable.

The sequence was collected from an adult with an advanced solid tumor such as melanoma, head and neck, liver or kidney cancer. This receptor chain uses TRBV19 and TRBJ1-5, with TRBD1 tentatively as D gene (6 bases match). The sample was CD4+ or CD8+ T cells sorted from blood, taken in a trial of the OX40 agonist ivuxolimab. The nucleotide sequence is TGTGCCAGTAGTACGCAGGGGCGCAATCAGCCCCAGCATTTT. It is translated as CASSTQGRNQPQHF.